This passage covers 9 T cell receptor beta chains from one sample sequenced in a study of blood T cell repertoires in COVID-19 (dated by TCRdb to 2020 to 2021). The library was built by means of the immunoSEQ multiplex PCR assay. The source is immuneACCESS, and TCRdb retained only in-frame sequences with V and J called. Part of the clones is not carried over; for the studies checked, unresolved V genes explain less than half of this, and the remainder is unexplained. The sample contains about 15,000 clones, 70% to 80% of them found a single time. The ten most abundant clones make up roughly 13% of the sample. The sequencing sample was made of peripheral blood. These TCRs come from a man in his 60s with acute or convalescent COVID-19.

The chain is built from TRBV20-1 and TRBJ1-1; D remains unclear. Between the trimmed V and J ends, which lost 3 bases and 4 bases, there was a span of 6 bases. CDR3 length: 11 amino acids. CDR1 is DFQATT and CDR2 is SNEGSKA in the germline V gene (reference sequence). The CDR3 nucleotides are TGCAGTGCTAGGCCGGGCACTGAAGCTTTCTTT. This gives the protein CSARPGTEAFF.

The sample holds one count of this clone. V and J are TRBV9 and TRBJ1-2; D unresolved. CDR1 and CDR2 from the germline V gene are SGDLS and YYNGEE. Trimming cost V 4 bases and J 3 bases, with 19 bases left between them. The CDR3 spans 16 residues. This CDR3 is CASSSNLKGRDYGYTF. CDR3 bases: TGTGCCAGCAGCTCTAACTTGAAAGGGAGGGACTATGGCTACACCTTC.

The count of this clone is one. In nucleotides, the CDR3 is TGTGCCAGCAGCTTGGCTCAGGGGGCTGGGTTGTCAAAGTGGCGGTACTTC. It is translated as CASSLAQGAGLSKWRYF. The rearrangement links TRBV5-5 to TRBJ2-7, with 8 bases lining up with TRBD1. With V trimmed by 0 bases and J by 12 bases, 20 bases remained unmatched. Germline V lookup: CDR1 SGHKS, CDR2 YYEKEE (reference sequence). The CDR3 length is 17 residues.

The DNA of the CDR3 is TGCGCCAGCAGCTTGGGACAGTGGAGCCAAGAGACCCAGTACTTC. It translates to CASSLGQWSQETQYF. V and J are TRBV5-1 and TRBJ2-5, with a tentative D call TRBD1 (5 bases). V was shortened by 0 bases and J by 1 base, with 10 bases between the two germline ends. CDR3 size: 15 residues. Germline CDR1 is SGHRS and CDR2 is YFSETQ.

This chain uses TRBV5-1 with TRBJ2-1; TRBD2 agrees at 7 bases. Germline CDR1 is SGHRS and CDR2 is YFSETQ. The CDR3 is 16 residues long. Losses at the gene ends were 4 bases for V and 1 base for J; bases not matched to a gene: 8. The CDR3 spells CASSGAPGGSYNEQFF. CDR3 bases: TGCGCCAGCAGCGGGGCTCCGGGGGGATCCTACAATGAGCAGTTCTTC.

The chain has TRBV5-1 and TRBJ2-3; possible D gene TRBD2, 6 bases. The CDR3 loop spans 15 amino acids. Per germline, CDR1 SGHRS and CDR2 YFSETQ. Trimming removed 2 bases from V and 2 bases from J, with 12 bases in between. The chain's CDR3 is CASSFGGVTTDTQYF. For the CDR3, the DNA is TGCGCCAGCAGCTTCGGCGGGGTAACCACAGATACGCAGTATTTT.

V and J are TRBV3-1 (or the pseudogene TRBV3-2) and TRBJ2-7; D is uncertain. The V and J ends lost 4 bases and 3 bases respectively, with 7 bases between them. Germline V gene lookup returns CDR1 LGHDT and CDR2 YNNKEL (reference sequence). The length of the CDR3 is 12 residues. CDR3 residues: CASSPRGYEQYF. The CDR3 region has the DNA TGTGCCAGCAGCCCGAGAGGCTACGAGCAGTACTTC.

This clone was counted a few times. The CDR3 sequence is CASSYSSPSSPGAFF. As DNA, the CDR3 is TGTGCCAGCAGTTACTCTAGCCCAAGCTCCCCCGGGGCTTTCTTT. The chain couples TRBV6-2 or TRBV6-3 to TRBJ1-1; D is uncertain. CDR1 MNHEY and CDR2 SVGEGT come from the germline V gene. The V end was cut by 0 bases, the J end by 11 bases, with 19 bases between. This CDR3 has 15 amino acids.

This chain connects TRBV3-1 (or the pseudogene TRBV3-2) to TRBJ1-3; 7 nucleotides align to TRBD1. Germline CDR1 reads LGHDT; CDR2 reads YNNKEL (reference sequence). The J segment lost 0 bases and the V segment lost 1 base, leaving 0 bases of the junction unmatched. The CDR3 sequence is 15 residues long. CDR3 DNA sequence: TGTGCCAGCAGCCAAGGGGACAGCTCTGGAAACACCATATATTTT. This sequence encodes CASSQGDSSGNTIYF.